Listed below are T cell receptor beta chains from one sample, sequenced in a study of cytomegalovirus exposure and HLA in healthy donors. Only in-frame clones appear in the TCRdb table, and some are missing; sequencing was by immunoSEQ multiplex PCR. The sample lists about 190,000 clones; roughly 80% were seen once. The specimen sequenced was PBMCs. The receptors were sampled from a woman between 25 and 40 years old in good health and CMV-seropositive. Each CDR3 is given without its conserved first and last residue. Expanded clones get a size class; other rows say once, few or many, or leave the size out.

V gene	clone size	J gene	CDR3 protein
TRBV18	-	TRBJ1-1	ASSPMAGATEAF
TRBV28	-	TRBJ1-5	ASSRGGKNQPQH
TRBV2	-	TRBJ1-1	ATHRETEAF
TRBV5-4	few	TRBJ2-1	PRSRRGLPYNEQF
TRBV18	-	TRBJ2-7	ASSPPGVYEQY
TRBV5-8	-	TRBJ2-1	ASPPRVDYNEQF
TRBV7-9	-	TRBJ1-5	ASSPADRGSQPQH
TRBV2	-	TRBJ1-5	ASSDRGHDQPQH
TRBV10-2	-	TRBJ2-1	ASRGLAVEF
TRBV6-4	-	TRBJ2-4	ASRPGVAKNIQY
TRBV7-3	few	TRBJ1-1	ASSPTGDTEAF
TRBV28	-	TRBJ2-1	ASSPRLAGGYNEQF
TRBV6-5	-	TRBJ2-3	ASSYGTSSSTDTQY
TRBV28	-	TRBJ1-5	ASSTSTEMRPQH
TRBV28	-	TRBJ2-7	ASKTPGYEQY